This is a list of T cell receptor beta chains from one sample in a study of OX40 agonist ivuxolimab in advanced cancers. Sequencing was performed with immunoSEQ multiplex PCR; in TCRdb, only in-frame clones are kept and a portion is missing. Among about 96,000 clones listed, under 85% were seen once. This specimen consisted of CD4+ or CD8+ T cells sorted from blood, obtained in a trial of the OX40 agonist ivuxolimab. All receptors come from an adult with an advanced solid tumor such as melanoma, head and neck, liver or kidney cancer. Each CDR3 is given with its conserved first and last residue. Fields, in order: CDR3 length, clone size, V gene, J gene, D gene, CDR3 DNA, CDR3 protein. The D gene is left open where the match is weak. Size is omitted from some rows. Given values are once, few, many or a class for expanded clones.

16,NA,TRBV12-5,TRBJ1-1,TRBD1,TGTGCTAGTGGTTTGATAAGTACAGGGGGATTCACTGAAGCTTTCTTT,CASGLISTGGFTEAFF
14,NA,TRBV2,TRBJ1-6,TRBD1,TGTGCCAGCAGCCTAGGACAGGGGTTGGAACCCCTCCACTTT,CASSLGQGLEPLHF
13,NA,TRBV19,TRBJ1-1,NA,TGTGCCAGTAGTGTGACAGGGAACACTGAAGCTTTCTTT,CASSVTGNTEAFF
15,NA,TRBV7-2,TRBJ1-5,TRBD1,TGTGCCAGCAGCCCGGGAGGGACAGGGAATCAGCCCCAGCATTTT,CASSPGGTGNQPQHF
14,once,TRBV5-1,TRBJ2-1,TRBD1,TGCGCCAGCAGCCGGGGACAGACCTACAATGAGCAGTTCTTC,CASSRGQTYNEQFF
15,NA,TRBV6-5,TRBJ1-3,TRBD1,TGTGCCAGCAGTTACCCGACAGGGTTGGGAAACACCATATATTTT,CASSYPTGLGNTIYF
12,NA,TRBV19,TRBJ1-5,NA,TGTGCCAGTAGTAATCCCAATCAGCCCCAGCATTTT,CASSNPNQPQHF
16,NA,TRBV11-1,TRBJ1-3,NA,TGTGCCAGCAGCCGGATCCCGGGAGAGGCTGGAAACACCATATATTTT,CASSRIPGEAGNTIYF
13,NA,TRBV27,TRBJ2-1,TRBD2,TGTGGGGTTGGGACTAGCGGGAATAATGAGCAGTTCTTC,CGVGTSGNNEQFF
13,once,TRBV7-9,TRBJ1-2,NA,TGTGCCAGCAGCTTACAGGGAAACTATGGCTACACCTTC,CASSLQGNYGYTF
14,NA,TRBV6-6,TRBJ2-2,TRBD1,TGTGCCACTGAGGGGGCGCGAAGCACCGGGGAGCTGTTTTTT,CATEGARSTGELFF
19,NA,TRBV11-2,TRBJ2-7,TRBD2,TGTGCCAGCAGCTCGAGGGCTAGCGGGAGGCCACGAGGGTCGGACGAGCAGTACTTC,CASSSRASGRPRGSDEQYF
13,NA,TRBV7-7,TRBJ1-1,NA,TGTGCCAGCAGCCTCTCGACGGAGACTGAAGCTTTCTTT,CASSLSTETEAFF
14,NA,TRBV30,TRBJ2-5,TRBD2,TGTGCCTGGAGTGTCCGGGGGGGGGAGGAGACCCAGTACTTC,CAWSVRGGEETQYF
17,NA,TRBV4-1,TRBJ1-5,TRBD1,TGCGCCAGCAGCCAAGATTGGGGACAGGGGATAACTCAGCCCCAGCATTTT,CASSQDWGQGITQPQHF
13,NA,TRBV19,TRBJ2-3,NA,TGTGCCAGTAGTCTTCAGGCGGCAGATACGCAGTATTTT,CASSLQAADTQYF
17,NA,TRBV4-3,TRBJ2-3,TRBD2,TGCGCCAGCAGCCTTAGTAGCGGGGGGGTTAGCACAGATACGCAGTATTTT,CASSLSSGGVSTDTQYF
15,NA,TRBV7-2,TRBJ2-2,NA,TGTGCCAGCACCTTAAGACAGGCAGGCACCGGGGAGCTGTTTTTT,CASTLRQAGTGELFF
18,NA,TRBV11-2,TRBJ2-1,TRBD2,TGTGCCAGCAGCTTAAAAGCTAGCGGGAGGCCCCTGGACAATGAGCAGTTCTTC,CASSLKASGRPLDNEQFF
14,NA,TRBV7-2,TRBJ1-2,NA,TGTGCCAGCAGCTCGAGGACAGAGGCCTATGGCTACACCTTC,CASSSRTEAYGYTF
15,NA,TRBV11-2,TRBJ1-2,NA,TGTGCCAGCAGCCAATCCAAACTAGCTAACTATGGCTACACCTTC,CASSQSKLANYGYTF
16,NA,TRBV19,TRBJ1-4,NA,TGTGCCAGTAGTAGCCGGGGGGCTGCAACTAATGAAAAACTGTTTTTT,CASSSRGAATNEKLFF
11,NA,TRBV15,TRBJ2-5,TRBD2,TGTGCCACGACTAGCGGGGAGACCCAGTACTTC,CATTSGETQYF
13,NA,TRBV7-2,TRBJ1-1,NA,TGTGCCAGCAGCTTAATCAAGAACACTGAAGCTTTCTTT,CASSLIKNTEAFF
14,NA,TRBV15,TRBJ2-7,TRBD1,TGTGCCACCAGCGGAGACAGGGGACCCTACGAGCAGTACTTC,CATSGDRGPYEQYF
16,NA,TRBV7-3,TRBJ2-2,TRBD1,TGTGCCAGCAGCCCTCTACGGGACAGGGATGACGGGGAGCTGTTTTTT,CASSPLRDRDDGELFF
15,NA,TRBV5-6,TRBJ1-2,TRBD1,TGTGCCAGCAGCTATGGGACAGGGGGCGTCCGGGGCTACACCTTC,CASSYGTGGVRGYTF
16,NA,TRBV11-2,TRBJ1-4,NA,TGTGCCAGCAGCCCCAGACAGATAGCAACTAATGAAAAACTGTTTTTT,CASSPRQIATNEKLFF
15,NA,TRBV7-9,TRBJ1-4,TRBD1,TGTGCCAGCAGCCCCCCGACAGGGATTAATGAAAAACTGTTTTTT,CASSPPTGINEKLFF
14,NA,TRBV12-1,TRBJ1-2,NA,TGTGCCAGCATCCGGACAGGACGCGGCTATGGCTACACCTTC,CASIRTGRGYGYTF
14,NA,TRBV10-3,TRBJ2-7,NA,TGTGCCATCAGGAGTCAAGGACAATCCTACGAGCAGTACTTC,CAIRSQGQSYEQYF
16,once,TRBV7-2,TRBJ2-1,TRBD2,TGTGCCAGCAGCTTACCCCGCGGGGGAGGGTACAATGAGCAGTTCTTC,CASSLPRGGGYNEQFF
19,NA,TRBV23-1,TRBJ1-1,TRBD1,TGCGCCAGCAGTCAATCGGACAGGGGCCGCCTTGGGGTCCACCTCCCAGCTTTCTTT,CASSQSDRGRLGVHLPAFF
18,NA,TRBV14,TRBJ1-1,TRBD1,TGTGCCAGCAGCCAAGATTTGGGGACAGTAAACCTGAACACTGAAGCTTTCTTT,CASSQDLGTVNLNTEAFF
17,NA,TRBV7-9,TRBJ2-1,TRBD2,TGTGCCAGCAGCCCAGGCGGGTCCGGGGGGAGTTACAATGAGCAGTTCTTC,CASSPGGSGGSYNEQFF
20,NA,TRBV9,TRBJ2-6,TRBD1,TGTGCCAGCAGCGTAGCTACCGGGACAGGGGTTTCGTTTGGGGCCAACGTCCTGACTTTC,CASSVATGTGVSFGANVLTF
18,once,TRBV5-8,TRBJ1-5,TRBD1,TGTGCCATCCCCACTTATCGGGACAGAGAATTTAGCAATCAGCCCCAGCATTTT,CAIPTYRDREFSNQPQHF
15,NA,TRBV9,TRBJ1-3,NA,TGTGCCAGCAGCCTTTTCGGGACCTCTGGAAACACCATATATTTT,CASSLFGTSGNTIYF